This T cell receptor beta chain was recovered during a study of beta chain features in type 1 diabetes (dated by TCRdb to 2016 to 2019). Background for the entire study: No differences in mean age, gender distribution, total cell number or subset yield were found between patients and healthy donors. Across all samples, some 99 million sorted cells were examined, and cell number per subset correlated strongly with RNA yield. The study compared the TCRB repertoires of sorted circulating CD4+ T cell subsets in recently diagnosed type 1 diabetes patients with those in matched healthy donors. Naive and central memory subsets were obtained from all 30 or so donors, but regulatory and stem cell-like memory subsets were isolated from only 8 patients and 8 healthy donors. Study-level results and caveats: HLA sub-analyses involved small numbers of individuals, so any influence of HLA type on TCRB rearrangement remained unresolved. Sequencing cDNA rather than genomic DNA could over-represent highly expressing activated cells, although activation and CD3 levels did not differ between groups. In all four CD4+ subsets, TCRB CDR3 length was moderately but significantly shorter in type 1 diabetes patients. At VDJ recombination sites, patients with type 1 diabetes made fewer insertions and deleted more nucleotides, a pattern implying thymic rearrangement abnormalities. Naive, central memory and regulatory TCRB repertoires appeared to be more alike among patients than among healthy donors. PCR may preferentially amplify shorter templates, but because patient and control samples were amplified and corrected together, any resulting skew would affect both groups equally.

All of the isolated RNA was reverse transcribed with the High Capacity cDNA Reverse Transcription Kit, so expressed TCRB transcripts were sequenced. Naive, central memory and regulatory T cell samples underwent deep immunoSEQ sequencing, averaging around 4 million total reads per sample. Sorted cells were lysed in RLT buffer and RNA was extracted with DNase-treated RNeasy Micro or Mini kits, depending on cell number. To prevent cross-contamination, every cell subset was processed on its own, while patient and healthy donor samples were processed together. Using the immunoSEQ multiplex PCR, TCRB sequences were amplified from cDNA into 87-bp fragments spanning the CDR3 region. Amplicons were sequenced on the Illumina HiSeq platform. The authors' analysis ran thus. Synthetic template baselines were used to correct PCR bias computationally, reads within Hamming distance 2 were collapsed, and singletons that could not be merged were discarded. Reads were aligned against IMGT so that V, D and J genes, CDR3 length and insertions or deletions at six rearrangement sites could be assigned. Within each subset, clonotype counts were normalized to the number of sorted cells before true diversity and Gini coefficients were calculated with the tcR R package. The overlap coefficient, calculated on TCRB nucleotide sequences, was used to quantify repertoire sharing. Out-of-frame TCRB sequences from naive cells were analyzed to stand in for the pre-selection repertoire. TCRdb took over this immuneACCESS table, retaining in-frame rearrangements with V and J assigned. Such tables are incomplete; in checked studies, under half of the missing clones stem from an unresolved V gene, and the remainder is unexplained. V and J calls and clone size are as listed in that table; D and trimming were resolved from the DNA. The sample table holds fewer than 900,000 clones, of which under 20% were seen once. The ten top clones hold 0.02% to 0.025% of the sample.

CDR3 length: 15 amino acids, cysteine to phenylalanine. Here the CDR3 DNA is all that survives: 45 bases in frame from base 1. V has 2 bases trimmed and J has 1 base trimmed; junction bases matching no gene number 3. For CDR1 and CDR2, the germline V gene lists SGHTA and FQGTGA. A single peripheral blood draw of about 116 mL on average was collected from each donor into heparinised tubes. A BD FACSAria II and a panel including CD45RO, CCR7, CD25, CD127, CD95 and CD27 were used to sort naive, central memory, regulatory and stem cell-like memory CD4+ T cells. Every sorted population had a purity above 98%. PBMCs were isolated immediately by Lymphoprep density gradient centrifugation and stained directly without culture. Samples were stained and sorted in pairs, with one healthy donor and one patient per experiment, so that batch effects were minimized. This clone showed up just a few times. Its specific antigen is unknown. No much larger clonotype is one base removed from it; base qualities were not supplied.

This receptor was identified in a woman between 18 and 29 years old in good health. Here the chain combines TRBV7-3 and TRBJ2-3; 7 central bases correspond to TRBD1. Sequenced: naive CD4+ T cells from blood. This specimen's cell subset or site label, interpreted: true naive CD4+ T cells. The CDR3 here reads CASSLQGGRTDTQYF. The nucleotide sequence reads TGTGCCAGCAGCTTACAAGGGGGCCGCACAGATACGCAGTATTTT.